A selection of T cell receptor beta chains follows, all from one sample in a study of blood T cell repertoires in COVID-19. Using immunoSEQ multiplex PCR, the repertoire was profiled, and TCRdb retains in-frame clones only, with some absent. The table has roughly 340,000 clones, over 75% seen once; the top ten hold roughly 1%. Sequenced material: PBMCs or T cells enriched from blood (not recorded which). Receptors originate from a man aged 18-30 years who had recovered from COVID-19. CDR3s include the opening cysteine and the closing phenylalanine or tryptophan. D genes are given only for firm matches. Clone size is not always given. Where it is, it says once, few, many or a class for expanded clones.

V: TRBV7-3
D: TRBD1
J: TRBJ2-2
size: .
DNA: TGTGCCAGCAGCTTAACACGCCCGGGACAGGCCGTTTTGAACACCGGGGAGCTGTTTTTT
CDR3: CASSLTRPGQAVLNTGELFF

V: TRBV11-3
D: TRBD2
J: TRBJ2-2
size: .
DNA: TGTGCCAGCAGCTTAGGCCTAGCGGGTGACACCGGGGAGCTGTTTTTT
CDR3: CASSLGLAGDTGELFF

V: TRBV25-1
D: .
J: TRBJ2-6
size: .
DNA: TGTGCCAGCACTCAAGGGGGATCTGGGGCCAACGTCCTGACTTTC
CDR3: CASTQGGSGANVLTF

V: TRBV9
D: TRBD1
J: TRBJ2-2
size: few
DNA: TGTGCCAGCAGCGTAGACAGGGGGCACACCGGGGAGCTGTTTTTT
CDR3: CASSVDRGHTGELFF

V: TRBV27
D: .
J: TRBJ2-7
size: .
DNA: TGTGCCAGCAGTTTATCGGCCTACGGGGATTCCTACGAGCAGTACTTC
CDR3: CASSLSAYGDSYEQYF

V: TRBV7-2
D: TRBD1
J: TRBJ2-4
size: .
DNA: TGTGCCAGCAGCGGCAGACAGGGGTCCAAAAACATTCAGTACTTC
CDR3: CASSGRQGSKNIQYF

V: TRBV11-2
D: TRBD1
J: TRBJ1-1
size: .
DNA: TGTGCCAGCAGCTTTCCTACAGGGGGTGGCACTGAAGCTTTCTTT
CDR3: CASSFPTGGGTEAFF

V: TRBV12-3/TRBV12-4
D: .
J: TRBJ1-6
size: .
DNA: TGTGCCAGCAGTACAGGGTTAAGTTCACCCCTCCACTTT
CDR3: CASSTGLSSPLHF

V: TRBV21-1
D: .
J: TRBJ2-1
size: .
DNA: TGTGCCAGCAGCATCGCTTCTAGCCCCAATCAGCAGTTCTTC
CDR3: CASSIASSPNQQFF

V: TRBV5-1
D: .
J: TRBJ2-2
size: few
DNA: TGCGCCAGCAGCTTGGAGGGGGGGCCCGCCACCGGGGAGCTGTTTTTT
CDR3: CASSLEGGPATGELFF

V: TRBV28
D: TRBD1
J: TRBJ2-7
size: .
DNA: TGTGCCAGCAGTTTATGGAGGGACAGTTACGAGCAGTACTTC
CDR3: CASSLWRDSYEQYF

V: TRBV4-1
D: TRBD1
J: TRBJ1-4
size: .
DNA: TGCGCCAGCAGCCAAGATGGTCTAGGGGACAGCCTGTTTTTT
CDR3: CASSQDGLGDSLFF

V: TRBV19
D: .
J: TRBJ1-1
size: .
DNA: TGTGCCAGTAGCCTAAGACGGGGGAACACTGAAGCTTTCTTT
CDR3: CASSLRRGNTEAFF

V: TRBV9
D: .
J: TRBJ2-1
size: .
DNA: TGTGCCAGCAGCGTAGGAGGGTCGGGGAATGAGCAGTTCTTC
CDR3: CASSVGGSGNEQFF

V: TRBV2
D: TRBD1
J: TRBJ1-1
size: .
DNA: TGTGCCAGCAGGATAGAGGGACAGATGAACACTGAAGCTTTCTTT
CDR3: CASRIEGQMNTEAFF

V: TRBV7-8
D: .
J: TRBJ1-3
size: .
DNA: TGTGCCAGCAGCCAGGGGGGAAACACCATATATTTT
CDR3: CASSQGGNTIYF

V: TRBV11-1
D: TRBD1
J: TRBJ2-7
size: .
DNA: TGTGCCAGCAGCACCACAGGGGGGCGGTACGAGCAGTACTTC
CDR3: CASSTTGGRYEQYF

V: TRBV29-1
D: TRBD1
J: TRBJ2-1
size: .
DNA: TGCAGCGACAGCAGGGGGCCCCTCAATGAGCAGTTCTTC
CDR3: CSDSRGPLNEQFF

V: TRBV6-5
D: .
J: TRBJ1-2
size: .
DNA: TGTGCCACCGAAGGACAGAGAAGCTATGGCTACACCTTC
CDR3: CATEGQRSYGYTF

V: TRBV6-5
D: .
J: TRBJ1-1
size: .
DNA: TGTGCCAGCAGTCCTTTGCGGGGGGTTAACACTGAAGCTTTCTTT
CDR3: CASSPLRGVNTEAFF

V: TRBV5-4
D: TRBD2
J: TRBJ2-1
size: .
DNA: TGTGCCAGCAGCCGCGGGACTAGCGGGGGTTCCAACAATGAGCAGTTCTTC
CDR3: CASSRGTSGGSNNEQFF

V: TRBV5-6
D: .
J: TRBJ1-2
size: .
DNA: TGTGCCAGCAGCTTGTTCCAGGAATTGTATGGCTACACCTTC
CDR3: CASSLFQELYGYTF

V: TRBV20-1
D: TRBD1
J: TRBJ1-2
size: .
DNA: TGCAGTGCTGTCACAGGGGATGGCTACACCTTC
CDR3: CSAVTGDGYTF

V: TRBV3-1/TRBV3-2
D: TRBD1
J: TRBJ2-5
size: .
DNA: TGTGCCAGCAGCCTCGGGACAGGCGGGACCCAGTACTTC
CDR3: CASSLGTGGTQYF

V: TRBV24-1
D: TRBD1
J: TRBJ1-2
size: .
DNA: TGTGCCACCAGTTCGGGACAGGGTTTCGGCTACACCTTC
CDR3: CATSSGQGFGYTF

V: TRBV6-4
D: .
J: TRBJ2-2
size: .
DNA: TGTGCCAGCAGTGACTCAGTGTTCACAAAGTCCCCCGGGGAGCTGTTTTTT
CDR3: CASSDSVFTKSPGELFF

V: TRBV19
D: TRBD1
J: TRBJ1-5
size: .
DNA: TGTGCCAGTAGCGAGACAGGGGGACTAGGCCAGCCCCAGCATTTT
CDR3: CASSETGGLGQPQHF

V: TRBV9
D: TRBD1
J: TRBJ2-5
size: once
DNA: TGTGCCAGCAGCGTAGGACAGGGCCAAGAGACCCAGTACTTC
CDR3: CASSVGQGQETQYF

V: TRBV5-1
D: TRBD2
J: TRBJ2-1
size: .
DNA: TGCGCCAGCAGCCCAGCGGGAGTATCTGATGAGCAGTTCTTC
CDR3: CASSPAGVSDEQFF

V: TRBV2
D: .
J: TRBJ1-5
size: .
DNA: TGTGCCAGCAGTGAACTGGGGCCGGAGCAGCCCCAGCATTTT
CDR3: CASSELGPEQPQHF

V: TRBV19
D: TRBD2
J: TRBJ2-2
size: few
DNA: TGTGCCAGTAGAGGGCTAGCGGGGGGCACCGGGGAGCTGTTTTTT
CDR3: CASRGLAGGTGELFF

V: TRBV7-2
D: TRBD2
J: TRBJ2-3
size: .
DNA: TGTGCCAGCAGCCCGGGGAGGGTATCGGGCACAGATACGCAGTATTTT
CDR3: CASSPGRVSGTDTQYF

V: TRBV7-3
D: TRBD2
J: TRBJ2-2
size: .
DNA: TGTGCCAGCAGCTTGACTAGCGGGAGCGGCACCGGGGAGCTGTTTTTT
CDR3: CASSLTSGSGTGELFF

V: TRBV29-1
D: .
J: TRBJ2-1
size: .
DNA: TGCAGCGTGCCTCGCGACAATGAGCAGTTCTTC
CDR3: CSVPRDNEQFF

V: TRBV12-3/TRBV12-4
D: TRBD1
J: TRBJ1-1
size: .
DNA: TGTGCCAGCAGTACGGACAGGTTTCCTTTCTTT
CDR3: CASSTDRFPFF

V: TRBV6-5
D: .
J: TRBJ1-3
size: .
DNA: TGTGCCAGCATTGGAGGGATCTCTGGAAACACCATATATTTT
CDR3: CASIGGISGNTIYF

V: TRBV9
D: .
J: TRBJ2-2
size: .
DNA: TGTGCCAGCAGCGTTTCCGGGACATCTAACACCGGGGAGCTGTTTTTT
CDR3: CASSVSGTSNTGELFF

V: TRBV14
D: .
J: TRBJ1-1
size: .
DNA: TGTGCCAGCAGCCAAGATCGGAGGGGCGTTTTGATGAACACTGAAGCTTTCTTT
CDR3: CASSQDRRGVLMNTEAFF

V: TRBV7-9
D: TRBD2
J: TRBJ2-5
size: .
DNA: TGTGCCAGCAGTTTGGAGGGGCGCGGGAGGACACGGGGGACCCAGTACTTC
CDR3: CASSLEGRGRTRGTQYF

V: TRBV5-1
D: TRBD1
J: TRBJ1-1
size: .
DNA: TGCGCCAGCAGCTTGACAGGGGAAGGTACTGAAGCTTTCTTT
CDR3: CASSLTGEGTEAFF

V: TRBV5-1
D: TRBD1
J: TRBJ1-3
size: .
DNA: TGCGCCAGCAGCTCGACAGGGACTGGAAACACCATATATTTT
CDR3: CASSSTGTGNTIYF